The 17 T cell receptor beta chains below were found in one sample sequenced in a study of T cells in Graves' hyperthyroidism and ophthalmopathy. Template material for amplifying TCR beta CDR3 regions consisted of RNA transcripts. Using the HTBI primer set, a first-round RT-PCR was run on the TCR CDR3. From the multiplex PCR reads, TCRdb called clonotypes with MiXCR, one entry per CDR3 protein. Of about 500,000 distinct CDR3 sequences detected, 16% appear once; the ten largest clones hold around 18%. Material for sequencing was blood. These receptors all stem from a woman aged 18-29 years with Graves' hyperthyroidism.

The chain employs TRBV4-2 and TRBJ1-3; D is possibly TRBD1 (6 bases). CDR1 is LGHNA and CDR2 is YNFKEQ in the germline V gene. Trimming cost V 3 bases and J 7 bases, with 19 bases left between them. The CDR3 has 16 amino acids. Here the CDR3 DNA reads TGTGCCAGCAGCCACTCCGGGACACGGGGTGGGAACACCATATATTTT. As protein: CASSHSGTRGGNTIYF.

V is TRBV2 and J is TRBJ2-7, with D perhaps matching TRBD2 (6 bases). Trimming cost V 11 bases and J 5 bases, with 13 bases left between them. This CDR3 has 11 residues. CDR1 SNHLY and CDR2 FYNNEI come from the germline V gene. CDR3 region: CAVRWGDEQYF. CDR3 DNA: TGTGCCGTCAGATGGGGGGACGAGCAGTACTTC.

V is TRBV19 and J is TRBJ2-1, with TRBD2 matching over 15 bases. V lost 3 bases and J lost 6; bases outside the gene matches: 12. The CDR3 has 19 residues. The V gene's germline CDR1 is LNHDA and CDR2 SQIVND (reference sequence). CDR3 nucleotide sequence: TGTGCCAGTAGTATCCGGACTAGCGGGGGGGGTAGGGGGTTCAATGAGCAGTTCTTC. Amino acids: CASSIRTSGGGRGFNEQFF.

This sequence joins TRBV11-2 and TRBJ2-7, with D perhaps TRBD1 or TRBD2 (5 bases each). This CDR3 region has 15 residues. Germline V gene data show CDR1 as SGHAT and CDR2 as FQNNGV. Trimming removed 5 bases at V and 1 base at J, with 15 bases between. CDR3 coding DNA: TGTGCCAGCAGCCCCGGTGTGTGGGGGTCCTACGAGCAGTACTTC. Amino acid sequence: CASSPGVWGSYEQYF.

In its sample, this clonotype was seen many times. V is TRBV20-1 and J is TRBJ2-1; D uncertain. Trimming took 6 bases from V and 7 from J, leaving 13 bases between them. This CDR3 contains 12 residues. Germline values: CDR1 DFQATT, CDR2 SNEGSKA (reference sequence). CDR3 protein: CSAQPPWNEQFF. CDR3 DNA sequence: TGCAGTGCCCAACCCCCCTGGAATGAGCAGTTCTTC.

The rearrangement links TRBV5-1 to TRBJ2-1, with TRBD1 matching 7 bases. The CDR3 loop spans 15 amino acids. The V and J ends lost 1 base and 2 bases, in that order; junction bases with no gene match: 3. Looked up from germline, CDR1 is SGHRS and CDR2 is YFSETQ. Written as DNA, the CDR3 is TGCGCCAGCAGCTTGCAGGGGGTCACCTACAATGAGCAGTTCTTC. This translates into CASSLQGVTYNEQFF.

There are many counts of this clonotype. This chain links TRBV6-2 or TRBV6-3 with TRBJ2-3; TRBD2 aligns across 8 bases. V dropped 6 bases and J dropped 2; count of bases not matched to a gene: 7. The CDR3 consists of 15 residues. In germline, CDR1 is MNHEY, CDR2 SVGEGT. CDR3 DNA: TGTGCCAGCAGATCCGGGACTAGAGACACAGATACGCAGTATTTT. Amino acids: CASRSGTRDTDTQYF.

The chain recombines TRBV20-1 with TRBJ1-6; the match to TRBD1 covers 7 bases. The V and J ends lost 3 bases and 7 bases, in that order; junction bases with no gene match: 12. This CDR3 comprises 16 residues. Germline V gene sequence: CDR1 DFQATT, CDR2 SNEGSKA (reference sequence). The CDR3 nucleotides read TGCAGTGCTAGGGACATAGACAGGGTCAGGAATTCACCCCTCCACTTT. It is translated as CSARDIDRVRNSPLHF.

The J gene is TRBJ1-2, the V gene TRBV19; D is undetermined. This CDR3 contains 14 residues. Germline CDR1 LNHDA, CDR2 SQIVND (reference sequence). V was trimmed by 0 bases and J by 5 bases, leaving 10 bases between them. CDR3 nucleotides: TGTGCCAGTAGTATAGATCGGGGTAATTATGGCTACACCTTC. This translates into CASSIDRGNYGYTF. The full variable domain, in which reference TRBV19 and TRBJ1-2 provide the parts outside the CDR3, is DGGITQSPKYLFRKEGQNVTLSCEQNLNHDAMYWYRQDPGQGLRLIYYSQIVNDFQKGDIAEGYSVSREKKESFPLTVTSAQKNPTAFYLCASSIDRGNYGYTFGSGTRLTVV.

This clonotype was observed at least ten times. V usage is TRBV12-3 or TRBV12-4 and J usage is TRBJ1-2; 7 nucleotides line up with TRBD1. The length of the CDR3 is 16 residues. Germline trimming cut 3 bases from V and 5 bases from J; bases unmatched to any gene: 12. The DNA for the CDR3 is TGTGCCAGCAGTTTGGGGGACAGAATAGGCGCTTATGGCTACACCTTC. Translation gives CASSLGDRIGAYGYTF.

The chain uses TRBV19 and TRBJ1-4; no clear D gene. Germline CDR1 reads LNHDA; CDR2 reads SQIVND (reference sequence). The V gene lost 5 bases and the J gene lost 2 bases, with 12 bases spanning the gap. This CDR3 has 15 residues. The CDR3 DNA reads as TGTGCCAGTAGTCGAGAAGGATCGACTAATGAAAAACTGTTTTTT. It encodes CASSREGSTNEKLFF.

This clonotype has at least ten counts. The rearrangement links TRBV5-8 to TRBJ1-1; 8 bases fit TRBD1. CDR3 size: 13 residues. The germline gives CDR1 SGHTS, CDR2 YDEGEE. The trim removed 4 bases at V and 6 bases at J, leaving 5 bases unmatched. This CDR3 reads CASSAQGVPEAFF. The CDR3 DNA follows: TGTGCCAGCAGCGCACAGGGGGTCCCTGAAGCTTTCTTT.

A note on this clonotype: Mismatch with germline at one junction end may stem from a read error. The J gene is TRBJ2-1, the V gene TRBV3-1; TRBD2 aligns across 8 bases. The CDR3 is made up of 14 amino acids. CDR1 and CDR2 (germline): LGHDT, YNNKEL (reference sequence). CDR3 in amino acids: CASSQAGGYNDQFF. CDR3 in DNA: TGTGCCAGCAGCCAAGCGGGGGGGTACAATGATCAGTTCTTC.

In its sample, this clonotype was seen many times. V and J are TRBV2 and TRBJ2-7, with 9 bases aligning to TRBD2. CDR1 is SNHLY and CDR2 is FYNNEI in the germline V gene. This CDR3 spans 15 amino acids. With V trimmed by 1 base and J by 3 bases, 4 bases remained unmatched. This chain's CDR3 is CASSEDAGGIYEQYF. The CDR3 DNA reads TGTGCCAGCAGTGAAGACGCGGGGGGGATCTACGAGCAGTACTTC.

This clonotype showed up just a few times. Relative to the germline gene, one junction end is altered; a read error may explain this. This sequence joins TRBV29-1 and TRBJ2-7; a weak D match, TRBD2 (6 bases). CDR3 size: 15 residues. Germline V gene sequence: CDR1 SQVTM, CDR2 ANQGSEA. DNA for the CDR3: TGCAGCGTGGGGGGACGGGGTGGTAGCGCCTACGAGCGGTACTTC. It encodes CSVGGRGGSAYERYF.

This clonotype was recorded many times. The rearrangement joins TRBV12-3 or TRBV12-4 to TRBJ1-3, with unresolved D. The CDR3 totals 14 residues. Trimming shortened V by 0 bases and J by 0 bases, and 3 bases separated the two germline ends. CDR3 sequence reads: CASSLAYSGNTIYF. DNA for the CDR3: TGTGCCAGCAGTTTAGCTTACTCTGGAAACACCATATATTTT.

V usage is TRBV4-3 and J usage is TRBJ2-7, with TRBD2 identical over 7 bases. The germline CDR1 and CDR2 sequences are LGHNA and YSLEER. The J segment lost 5 bases and the V segment lost 4 bases, leaving 5 bases of the junction unmatched. The CDR3 runs 13 residues. Written as DNA, the CDR3 is TGCGCCAGCAGCCGACTCCGGGGGGACGAGCAGTACTTC. Protein product: CASSRLRGDEQYF.